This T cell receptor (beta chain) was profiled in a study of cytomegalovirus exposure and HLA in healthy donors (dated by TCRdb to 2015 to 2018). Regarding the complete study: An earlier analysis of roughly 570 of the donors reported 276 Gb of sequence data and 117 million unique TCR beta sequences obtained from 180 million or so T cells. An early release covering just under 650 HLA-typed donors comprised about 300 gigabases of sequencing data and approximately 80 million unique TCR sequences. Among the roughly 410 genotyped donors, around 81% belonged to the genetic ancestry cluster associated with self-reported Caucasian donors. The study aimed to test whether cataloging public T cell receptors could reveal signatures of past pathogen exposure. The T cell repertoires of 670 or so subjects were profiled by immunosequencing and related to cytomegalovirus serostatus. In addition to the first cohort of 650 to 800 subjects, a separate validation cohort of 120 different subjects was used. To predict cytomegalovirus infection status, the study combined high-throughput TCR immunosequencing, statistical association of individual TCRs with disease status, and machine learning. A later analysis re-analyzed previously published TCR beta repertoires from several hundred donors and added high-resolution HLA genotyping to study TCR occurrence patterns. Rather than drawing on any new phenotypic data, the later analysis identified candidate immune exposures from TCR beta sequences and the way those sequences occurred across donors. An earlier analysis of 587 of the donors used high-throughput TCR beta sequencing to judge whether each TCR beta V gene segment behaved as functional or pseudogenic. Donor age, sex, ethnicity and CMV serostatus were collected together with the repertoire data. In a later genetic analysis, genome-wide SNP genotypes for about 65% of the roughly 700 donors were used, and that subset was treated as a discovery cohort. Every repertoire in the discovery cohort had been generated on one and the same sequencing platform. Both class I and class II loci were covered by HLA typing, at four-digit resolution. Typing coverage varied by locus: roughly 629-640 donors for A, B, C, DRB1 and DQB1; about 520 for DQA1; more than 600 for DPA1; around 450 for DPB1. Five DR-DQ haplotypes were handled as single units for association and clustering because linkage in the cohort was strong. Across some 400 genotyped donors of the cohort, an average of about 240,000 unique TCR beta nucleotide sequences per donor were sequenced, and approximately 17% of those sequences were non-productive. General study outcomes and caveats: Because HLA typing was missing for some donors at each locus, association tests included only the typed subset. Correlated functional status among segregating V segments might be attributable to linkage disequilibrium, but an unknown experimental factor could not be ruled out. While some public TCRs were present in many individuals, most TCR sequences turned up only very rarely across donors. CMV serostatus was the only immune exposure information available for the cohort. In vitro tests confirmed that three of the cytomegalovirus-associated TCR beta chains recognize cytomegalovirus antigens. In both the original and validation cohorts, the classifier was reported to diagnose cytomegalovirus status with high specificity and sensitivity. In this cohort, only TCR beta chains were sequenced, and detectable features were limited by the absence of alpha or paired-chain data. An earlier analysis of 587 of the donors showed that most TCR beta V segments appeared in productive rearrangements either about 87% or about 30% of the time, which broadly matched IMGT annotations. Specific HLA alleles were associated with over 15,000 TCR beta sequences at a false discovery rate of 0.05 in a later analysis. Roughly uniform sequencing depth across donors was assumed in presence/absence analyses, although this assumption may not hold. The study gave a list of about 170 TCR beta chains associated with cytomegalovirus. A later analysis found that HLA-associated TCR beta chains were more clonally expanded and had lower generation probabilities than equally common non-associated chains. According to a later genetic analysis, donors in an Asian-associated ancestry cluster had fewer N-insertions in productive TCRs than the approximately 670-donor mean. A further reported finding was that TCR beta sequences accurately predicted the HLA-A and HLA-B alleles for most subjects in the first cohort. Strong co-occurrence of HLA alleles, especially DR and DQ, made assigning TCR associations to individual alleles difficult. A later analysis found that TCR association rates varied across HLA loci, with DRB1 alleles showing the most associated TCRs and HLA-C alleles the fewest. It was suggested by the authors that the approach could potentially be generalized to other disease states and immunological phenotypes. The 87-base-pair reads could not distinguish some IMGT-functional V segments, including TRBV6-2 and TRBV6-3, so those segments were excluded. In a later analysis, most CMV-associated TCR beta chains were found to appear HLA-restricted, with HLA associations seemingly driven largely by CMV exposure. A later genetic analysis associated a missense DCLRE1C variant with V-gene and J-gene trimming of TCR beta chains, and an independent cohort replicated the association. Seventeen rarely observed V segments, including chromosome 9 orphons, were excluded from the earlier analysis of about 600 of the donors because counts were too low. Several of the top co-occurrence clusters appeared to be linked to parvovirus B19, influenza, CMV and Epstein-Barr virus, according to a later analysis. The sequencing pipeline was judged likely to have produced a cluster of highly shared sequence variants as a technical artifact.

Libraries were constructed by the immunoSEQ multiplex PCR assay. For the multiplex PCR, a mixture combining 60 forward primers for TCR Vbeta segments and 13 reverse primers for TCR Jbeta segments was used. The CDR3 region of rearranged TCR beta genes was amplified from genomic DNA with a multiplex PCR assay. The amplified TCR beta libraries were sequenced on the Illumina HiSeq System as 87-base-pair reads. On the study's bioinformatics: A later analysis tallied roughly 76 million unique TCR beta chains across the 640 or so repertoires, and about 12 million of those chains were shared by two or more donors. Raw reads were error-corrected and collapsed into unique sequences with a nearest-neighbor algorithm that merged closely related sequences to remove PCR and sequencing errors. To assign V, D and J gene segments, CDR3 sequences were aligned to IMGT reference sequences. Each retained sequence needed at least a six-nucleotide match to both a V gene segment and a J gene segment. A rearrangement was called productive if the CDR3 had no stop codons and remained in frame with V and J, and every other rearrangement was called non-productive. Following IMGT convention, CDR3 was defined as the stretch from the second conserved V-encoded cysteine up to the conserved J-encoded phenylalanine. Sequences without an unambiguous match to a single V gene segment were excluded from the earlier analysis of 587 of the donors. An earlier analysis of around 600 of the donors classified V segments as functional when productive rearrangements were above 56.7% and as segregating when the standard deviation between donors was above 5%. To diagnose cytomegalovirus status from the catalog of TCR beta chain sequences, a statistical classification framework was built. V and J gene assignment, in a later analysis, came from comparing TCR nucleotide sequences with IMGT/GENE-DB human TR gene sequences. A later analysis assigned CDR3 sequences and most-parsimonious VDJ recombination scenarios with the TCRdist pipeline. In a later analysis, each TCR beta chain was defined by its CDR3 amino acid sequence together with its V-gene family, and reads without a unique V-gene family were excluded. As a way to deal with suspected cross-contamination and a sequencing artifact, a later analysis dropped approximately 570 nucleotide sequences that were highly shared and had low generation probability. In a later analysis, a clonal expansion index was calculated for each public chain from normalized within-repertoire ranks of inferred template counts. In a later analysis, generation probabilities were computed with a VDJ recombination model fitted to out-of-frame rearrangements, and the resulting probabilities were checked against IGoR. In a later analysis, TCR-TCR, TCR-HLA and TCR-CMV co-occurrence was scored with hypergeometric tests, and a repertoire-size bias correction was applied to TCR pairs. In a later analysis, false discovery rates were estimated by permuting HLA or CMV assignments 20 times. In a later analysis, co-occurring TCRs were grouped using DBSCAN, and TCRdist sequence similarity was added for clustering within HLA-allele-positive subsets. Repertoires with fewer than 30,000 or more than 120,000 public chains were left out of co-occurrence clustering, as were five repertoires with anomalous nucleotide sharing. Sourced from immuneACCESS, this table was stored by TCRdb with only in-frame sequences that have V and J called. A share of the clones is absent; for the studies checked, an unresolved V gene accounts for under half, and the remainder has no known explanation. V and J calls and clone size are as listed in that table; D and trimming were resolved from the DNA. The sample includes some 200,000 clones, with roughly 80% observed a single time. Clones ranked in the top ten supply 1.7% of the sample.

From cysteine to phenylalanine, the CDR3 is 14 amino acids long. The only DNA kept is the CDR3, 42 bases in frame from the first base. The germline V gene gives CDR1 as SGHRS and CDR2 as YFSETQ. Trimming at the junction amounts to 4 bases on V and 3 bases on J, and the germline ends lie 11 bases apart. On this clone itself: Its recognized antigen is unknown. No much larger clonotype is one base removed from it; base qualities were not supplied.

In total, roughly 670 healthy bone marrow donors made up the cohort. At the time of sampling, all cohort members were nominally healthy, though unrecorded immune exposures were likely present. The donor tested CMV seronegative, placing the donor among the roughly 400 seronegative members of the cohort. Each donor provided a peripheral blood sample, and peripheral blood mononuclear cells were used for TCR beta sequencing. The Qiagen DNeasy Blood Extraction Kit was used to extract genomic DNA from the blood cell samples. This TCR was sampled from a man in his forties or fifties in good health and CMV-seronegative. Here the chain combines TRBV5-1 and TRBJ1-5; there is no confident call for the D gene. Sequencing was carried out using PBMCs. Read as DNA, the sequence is TGCGCCAGCAGCCTGGACGGAGTCAATCAGCCCCAGCATTTT. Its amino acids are CASSLDGVNQPQHF. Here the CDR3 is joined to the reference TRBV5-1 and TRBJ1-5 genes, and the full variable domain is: KAGVTQTPRYLIKTRGQQVTLSCSPISGHRSVSWYQQTPGQGLQFLFEYFSETQRNKGNFPGRFSGRQFSNSRSEMNVSTLELGDSALYLCASSLDGVNQPQHFGDGTRLSIL.